This record concerns one T cell receptor beta chain sequence. What it binds is unknown. From germline, CDR1 is SQVTM and CDR2 ANQGSEA. This CDR3 comprises 11 residues. V dropped 7 bases and J dropped 5; count of bases not matched to a gene: 4. This sample stems from a study of CD8 T cells in ankylosing spondylitis. Study-wide results and caveats: Ankylosing spondylitis blood appeared to be characterized by a TCR beta motif of several highly homologous variants. Relatively rare in peripheral blood, disease-linked clones were also CD8+. In synovial fluid and blood from reactive arthritis, some motif variants were previously reported. Disease-linked clones reportedly concentrated significantly in matched ankylosing spondylitis synovial fluid.

Making the TCR beta libraries involved quantitative 5'-RACE with molecular barcodes. MiXCR, run by TCRdb on the 5' RACE reads, gives a single entry per CDR3 protein. This sample carries around 770,000 distinct CDR3 sequences, 12% of them seen once, and the ten largest clones take less than 0.65%. The sequence derives from a male donor with ankylosing spondylitis. The material sequenced was blood, either unsorted or a sorted T cell fraction (not recorded which). The chain employs TRBV29-1 and TRBJ2-5; 7 bases align to TRBD1. The chain's CDR3 is CSASDRETQYF. CDR3 sequence (DNA): TGCAGCGCTTCGGACAGGGAGACCCAGTACTTC.